These 14 T cell receptor beta chains were sequenced from one sample in a study of shared clonotypes between healthy human individuals. Using immunoSEQ multiplex PCR, the repertoire was profiled, and TCRdb retains in-frame clones only, with some absent. The data contain 520,000 or so clones, 79% of them singletons. What was sequenced was PBMCs. These receptors all come from a woman between 40 and 55 years old in good health. Some clones in this sample may be carry-over from other donors' samples.

The rearrangement joins TRBV6-6 to TRBJ2-1; TRBD2 agrees at 10 bases. CDR3 length: 15 amino acids. Germline-derived CDR1 and CDR2 are MNHNY and SVGAGI (reference sequence). The trim removed 7 bases at V and 3 bases at J, leaving 6 bases unmatched. DNA of the CDR3: TGTGCCAGCATCGCTAGCGGGAGTAGCTACAATGAGCAGTTCTTC. Encoded protein: CASIASGSSYNEQFF.

The J gene is TRBJ1-1, the V gene TRBV28; no firm D call. Per germline, CDR1 MDHEN and CDR2 SYDVKM. This CDR3 has 13 residues. V gave up 8 bases and J gave up 6 bases, with 16 bases separating them. Here the CDR3 DNA reads TGTGCCAGCCTAAGCGCCTCAGAGTCTGAAGCTTTCTTT. Translation gives CASLSASESEAFF.

The chain uses TRBV4-2 and TRBJ1-2, with 7 bases identical to TRBD1. CDR1 and CDR2 (germline): LGHNA, YNFKEQ. V lost 1 base to trimming and J lost 8 bases; unmatched junction nucleotides: 4. The CDR3 is made up of 13 amino acids. CDR3 sequence: CASSQVQGVGYTF. The CDR3 nucleotides read TGTGCCAGCAGCCAAGTTCAGGGGGTCGGCTACACCTTC.

The gene calls are TRBV7-9 and TRBJ2-7; 7 bases map to TRBD2. CDR3 length: 16 amino acids. V trimming: 5 bases; J trimming: 2 bases; junction bases outside the gene matches: 12. The germline V gene has CDR1 SEHNR and CDR2 FQNEAQ (reference sequence). Written as DNA, the CDR3 is TGTGCCAGCAGCCCTATGGTGGGGGGGATGACCTACGAGCAGTACTTC. This codes for CASSPMVGGMTYEQYF.

This clone has only a few counts. The genes are TRBV2 and TRBJ1-5; maybe TRBD1 (5 bases). Trimming removed 3 bases from V and 1 base from J, with 10 bases in between. This CDR3 comprises 15 residues. Germline V CDR1 and CDR2: SNHLY, FYNNEI. The CDR3, as DNA: TGTGCCAGCAGTGATACGGCAGGGAGCAATCAGCCCCAGCATTTT. The encoded protein is CASSDTAGSNQPQHF.

V and J are TRBV7-9 and TRBJ2-1, with D possibly TRBD1 on 5 matching bases. V was trimmed by 4 bases and J by 3 bases, leaving 13 bases between them. This CDR3 has 15 amino acids. CDR1 and CDR2 from the germline V gene are SEHNR and FQNEAQ (reference sequence). CDR3 in DNA: TGTGCCAGCAGCTATTTCCCAGGGCACTACAATGAGCAGTTCTTC. It yields the protein CASSYFPGHYNEQFF. Using reference TRBV7-9 and TRBJ2-1 for the parts outside the CDR3, the full variable domain is DTGVSQNPRHKITKRGQNVTFRCDPISEHNRLYWYRQTLGQGPEFLTYFQNEAQLEKSRLLSDRFSAERPKGSFSTLEIQRTEQGDSAMYLCASSYFPGHYNEQFFGPGTRLTVL.

CDR3 loop: CASRGGQHNYGYTF. The CDR3 nucleotides read TGTGCCAGCAGAGGGGGACAGCACAACTATGGCTACACCTTC. The chain recombines TRBV9 with TRBJ1-2; 7 bases fit TRBD1. This CDR3 has 14 amino acids. Germline V gene lookup returns CDR1 SGDLS and CDR2 YYNGEE. The ends lost 5 bases at V and 2 bases at J; junction bases unmatched: 6.

V gene TRBV7-8 combines with J gene TRBJ2-2; tentative D call: TRBD1 (5 bases). Trimming took 3 bases from V and 3 from J, leaving 14 bases between them. The germline CDR1 and CDR2 sequences are SGHVS and FQNEAQ. The CDR3 covers 16 residues. The CDR3 nucleotides read TGTGCCAGCAGCTTGGGGCAGGGTATGCACACCGGGGAGCTGTTTTTT. It is translated as CASSLGQGMHTGELFF.

J is TRBJ2-7 and V is TRBV6-5, with D possibly TRBD2 on 5 matching bases. CDR1 is MNHEY, CDR2 SVGAGI, per germline. The V and J ends lost 2 bases and 6 bases respectively, with 11 bases between them. The CDR3 has 13 amino acids. The CDR3 coding sequence is TGTGCCAGCAGTTACACACTAGACCTCGAGCAGTACTTC. It codes for CASSYTLDLEQYF.

This rearrangement joins TRBV27 to TRBJ2-5; D is uncertain. The CDR3 extends over 15 amino acids. Trimming removed 2 bases from V and 4 bases from J, with 14 bases in between. The germline V gene has CDR1 MNHEY and CDR2 SMNVEV (reference sequence). The CDR3: CASSLTGVGLETQYF. CDR3 nucleotides: TGTGCCAGCAGTTTAACCGGAGTGGGTTTAGAGACCCAGTACTTC.

This clone came up a few times. This CDR3 is CASSYSAGVSEQYF. The CDR3, as DNA: TGTGCCAGCAGTTACTCGGCGGGAGTAAGCGAGCAGTACTTC. V is TRBV6-6 and J is TRBJ2-5, with 7 bases aligning to TRBD2. The DNA end lines up better with TRBJ2-7; the J call may be wrong. Looked up from germline, CDR1 is MNHNY and CDR2 is SVGAGI (reference sequence). The CDR3 consists of 14 residues.

The chain carries TRBV10-3 and TRBJ2-3; D is uncertain. Deletions cut 8 bases from V and 3 bases from J, with 6 bases between. Germline V CDR1 and CDR2: ENHRY, SYGVKD. The CDR3 sequence is 11 residues long. This CDR3 is CAIASTDTQYF. In DNA, the CDR3 is TGTGCCATCGCGAGTACAGATACGCAGTATTTT.

This clone has at least ten counts. V is TRBV5-5 and J is TRBJ2-1; D is possibly TRBD2 (5 bases). This CDR3 is 17 amino acids long. CDR1 and CDR2 from the germline V gene are SGHKS and YYEKEE (reference sequence). Trimming stripped 1 base from V and 0 bases from J, with 14 bases between. CDR3 coding DNA: TGTGCCAGCAGCTTGAGACTACAAGACCGCTCCTACAATGAGCAGTTCTTC. Translating it yields CASSLRLQDRSYNEQFF.

The CDR3 DNA follows: TGTGCCACCAGCAGAGGGCCCAATCAGCCCCAGCATTTT. Translation gives CATSRGPNQPQHF. This chain connects TRBV15 to TRBJ1-5, with D unresolved. In germline, CDR1 is LNHNV, CDR2 YYDKDF (reference sequence). This CDR3 comprises 13 residues. V lost 1 base and J lost 3, with 4 bases in between.